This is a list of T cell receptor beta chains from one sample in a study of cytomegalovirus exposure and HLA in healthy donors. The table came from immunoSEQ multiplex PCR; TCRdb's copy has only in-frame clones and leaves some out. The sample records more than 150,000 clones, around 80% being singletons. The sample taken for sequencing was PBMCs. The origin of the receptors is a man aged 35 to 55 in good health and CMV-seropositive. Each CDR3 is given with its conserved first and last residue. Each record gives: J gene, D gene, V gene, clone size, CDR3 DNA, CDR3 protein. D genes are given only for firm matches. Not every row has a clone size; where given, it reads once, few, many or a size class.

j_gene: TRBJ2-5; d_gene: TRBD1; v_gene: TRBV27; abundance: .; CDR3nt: TGTGCCAGCAGTCTAACCGGGACAGGGGGTTTTGAGACCCAGTACTTC; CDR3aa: CASSLTGTGGFETQYF
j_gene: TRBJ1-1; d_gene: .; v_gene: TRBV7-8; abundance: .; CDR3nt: TGTGCCAGCAGCTTAGTAGTATTGGGGGCGGGGAACACTGAAGCTTTCTTT; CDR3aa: CASSLVVLGAGNTEAFF
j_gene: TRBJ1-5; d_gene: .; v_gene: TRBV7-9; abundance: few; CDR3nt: TGTGCCAGCAGCTTAGAGACAGATTATAGCAATCAGCCCCAGCATTTT; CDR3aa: CASSLETDYSNQPQHF
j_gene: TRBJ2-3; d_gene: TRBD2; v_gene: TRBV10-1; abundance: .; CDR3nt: TGCGCCAGCAGTAACGGACTAGCGGGAACAGATACGCAGTATTTT; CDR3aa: CASSNGLAGTDTQYF
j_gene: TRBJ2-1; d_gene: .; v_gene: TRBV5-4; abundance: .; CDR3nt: TGTGCCAGCAGCGACACGTACAATGAGCAGTTCTTC; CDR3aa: CASSDTYNEQFF
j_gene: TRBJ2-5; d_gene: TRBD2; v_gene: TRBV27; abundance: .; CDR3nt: TGTGCCAGCAGGCCTCGACTAGCGCGACAAGAGACCCAGTACTTC; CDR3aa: CASRPRLARQETQYF
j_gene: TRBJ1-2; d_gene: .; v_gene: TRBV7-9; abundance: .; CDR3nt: TGTGCCAGCAGCTTAAAAGTTAGCTATGGCTACACCTTC; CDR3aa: CASSLKVSYGYTF
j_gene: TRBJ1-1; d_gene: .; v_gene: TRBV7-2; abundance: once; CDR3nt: TGTGCCAGCAGCTTAGTTCCCCCCGGCAGGGGTGGTAGCACTGAAGCTTTCTTT; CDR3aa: CASSLVPPGRGGSTEAFF
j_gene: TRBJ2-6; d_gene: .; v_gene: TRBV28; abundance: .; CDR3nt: TGTGCCAGCAGTTTGAGAATCCCTGGGGCCAACGTCCTGACTTTC; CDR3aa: CASSLRIPGANVLTF
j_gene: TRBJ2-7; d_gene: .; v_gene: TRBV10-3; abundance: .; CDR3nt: TGTGCCATCAGTGATCCAGGTTTTAGCTCCTACGAGCAGTACTTC; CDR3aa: CAISDPGFSSYEQYF
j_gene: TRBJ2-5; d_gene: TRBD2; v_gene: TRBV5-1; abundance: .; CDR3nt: TGCGCCAGCAGGGCGGGAGGGTATCAAGAGACCCAGTACTTC; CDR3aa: CASRAGGYQETQYF
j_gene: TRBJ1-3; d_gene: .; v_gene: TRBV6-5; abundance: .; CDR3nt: TGTGCCAGCAGCCTGCCCGAGACGGGCACCATATATTTT; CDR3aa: CASSLPETGTIYF
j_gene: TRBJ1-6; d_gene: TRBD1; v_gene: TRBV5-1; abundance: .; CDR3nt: TGCGCCAGCAGCTTCGACAGGGTTCAGGATTCACCCCTCCACTTT; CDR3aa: CASSFDRVQDSPLHF
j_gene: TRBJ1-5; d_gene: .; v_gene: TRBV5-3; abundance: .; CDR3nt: TGTGCCAGAAGCTTAAAGTCAGGGGCTGGCAATCAGCCCCAGCATTTT; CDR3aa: CARSLKSGAGNQPQHF
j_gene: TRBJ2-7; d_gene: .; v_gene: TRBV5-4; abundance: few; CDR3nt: TGTGCCAGCAGCTCCGGCTACGAGCAGTACTTC; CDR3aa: CASSSGYEQYF
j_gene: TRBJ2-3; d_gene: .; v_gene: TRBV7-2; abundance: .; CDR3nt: TGTGCCAGCAGCTTAGCTTCATCAGATACGCAGTATTTT; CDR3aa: CASSLASSDTQYF
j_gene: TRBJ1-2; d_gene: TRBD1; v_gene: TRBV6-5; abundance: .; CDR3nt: TGTGCCAGCAGTCCAAGGCCAGGGACAGAGTATGGCTACACCTTC; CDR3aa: CASSPRPGTEYGYTF
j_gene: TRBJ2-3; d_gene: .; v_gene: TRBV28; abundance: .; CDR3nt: TGTGCCAGCAGTTTAGCGGGGGCCAGCACAGATACGCAGTATTTT; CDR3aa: CASSLAGASTDTQYF
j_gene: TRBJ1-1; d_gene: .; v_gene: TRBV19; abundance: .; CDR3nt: TGTGCCAGTAGTATTCCAACAGGGCTGATGAACACTGAAGCTTTCTTT; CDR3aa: CASSIPTGLMNTEAFF
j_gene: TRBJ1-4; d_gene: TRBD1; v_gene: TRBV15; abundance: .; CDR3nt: TGTGCCACCCAGGACAGGGCGGTGGCTAATGAAAAACTGTTTTTT; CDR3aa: CATQDRAVANEKLFF
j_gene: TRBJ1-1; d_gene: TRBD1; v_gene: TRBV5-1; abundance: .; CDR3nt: TGCGCCAGCAGCGAGAATACAGGGGCTTCAACTGTCGGCACTGAAGCTTTCTTT; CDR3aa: CASSENTGASTVGTEAFF
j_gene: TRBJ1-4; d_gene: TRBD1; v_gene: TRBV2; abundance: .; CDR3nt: TGTGCCAGCAGGGAGGGACAGGGACTTGTAAAACTGTTTTTT; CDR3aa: CASREGQGLVKLFF
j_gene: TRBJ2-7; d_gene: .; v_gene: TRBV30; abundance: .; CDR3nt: TGTGCCTGGAACCGGAGAGGGGGCTCCTACGAGCAGTACTTC; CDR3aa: CAWNRRGGSYEQYF
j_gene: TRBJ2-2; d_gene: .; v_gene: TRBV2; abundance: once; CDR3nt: TGTGCCAGCAGTGATTGGGTAGCGATAAACACCGGGGAGCTGTTTTTT; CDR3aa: CASSDWVAINTGELFF
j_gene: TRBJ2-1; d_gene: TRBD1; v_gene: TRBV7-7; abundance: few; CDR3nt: TGTGCTAGCAGCGTCACAGGGGGCTCCTACAATGAGCAGTTCTTC; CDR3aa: CASSVTGGSYNEQFF
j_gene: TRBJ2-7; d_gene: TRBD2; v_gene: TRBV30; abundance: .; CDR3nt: TGTGCCGGCCAACTTGGGACTAGCGGGGGGGCCGAGCAGTACTTC; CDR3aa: CAGQLGTSGGAEQYF
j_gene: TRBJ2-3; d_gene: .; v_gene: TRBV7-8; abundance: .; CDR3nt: TGTGCCAGCAGCCCACGACTAGTAAGCACAGATACGCAGTATTTT; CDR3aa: CASSPRLVSTDTQYF
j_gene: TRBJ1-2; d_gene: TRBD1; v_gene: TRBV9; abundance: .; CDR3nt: TGTGCCAGCAGCGGAGGGACAGGGGTTAACTATGGCTACACCTTC; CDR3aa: CASSGGTGVNYGYTF
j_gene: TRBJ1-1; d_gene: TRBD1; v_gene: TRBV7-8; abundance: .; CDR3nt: TGTGCCAGCAGCTTAAGGGGGCAGGGTGCAACTGAAGCTTTCTTT; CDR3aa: CASSLRGQGATEAFF
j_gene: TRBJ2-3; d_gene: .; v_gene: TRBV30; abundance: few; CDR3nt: TGTGCCTGGGCCCGCCACCCCAGGGGCACAGATACGCAGTATTTT; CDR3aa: CAWARHPRGTDTQYF
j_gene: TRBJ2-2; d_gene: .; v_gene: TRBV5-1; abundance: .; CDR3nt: TGCGCCAGCAGCACGGGGTATTGGAACACCGGGGAGCTGTTTTTT; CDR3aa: CASSTGYWNTGELFF
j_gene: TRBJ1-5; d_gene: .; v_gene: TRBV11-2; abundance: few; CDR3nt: TGTGCCAGCAGCTTAGACGAGCGACAGCCCCAGCATTTT; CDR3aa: CASSLDERQPQHF
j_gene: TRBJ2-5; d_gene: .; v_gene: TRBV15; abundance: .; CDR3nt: TGTGCCACCAGCAGAGATCCGACTGTTGGCTCCCGGGAGCAGTACTTC; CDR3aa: CATSRDPTVGSREQYF
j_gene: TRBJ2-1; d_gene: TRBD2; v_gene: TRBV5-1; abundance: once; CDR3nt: TGCGCCAGCAGCTTGGTACAGCGGGGTTACAATGAGCAGTTCTTC; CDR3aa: CASSLVQRGYNEQFF
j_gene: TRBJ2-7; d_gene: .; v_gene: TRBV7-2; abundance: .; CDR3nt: TGTGCCAGCAGCTTACTGTTCTACGAGCAGTACTTC; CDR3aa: CASSLLFYEQYF
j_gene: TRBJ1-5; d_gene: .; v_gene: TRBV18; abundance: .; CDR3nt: TGTGCCAGCTCACCTGTGCAGGGGAAGAGCAATCAGCCCCAGCATTTT; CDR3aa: CASSPVQGKSNQPQHF
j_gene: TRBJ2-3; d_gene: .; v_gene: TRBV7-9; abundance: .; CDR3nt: TGTGCCAGCACCCCGAAAGGGGTTAGCACAGATACGCAGTATTTT; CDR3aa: CASTPKGVSTDTQYF
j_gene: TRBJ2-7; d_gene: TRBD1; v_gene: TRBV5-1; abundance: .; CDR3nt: TGCGCCAGCAGCTCGGCGCAGGGGGCGCGGGTGGGTGAGCAGTACTTC; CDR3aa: CASSSAQGARVGEQYF
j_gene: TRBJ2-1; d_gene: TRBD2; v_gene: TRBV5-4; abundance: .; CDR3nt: TGTGCCAGCAGCACGTCTAGCGGGGGTAGTCTCAATGAGCAGTTCTTC; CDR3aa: CASSTSSGGSLNEQFF
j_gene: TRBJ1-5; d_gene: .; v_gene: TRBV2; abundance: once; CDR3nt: TGTGCCAGCAACAGGGACCCTTTGAGCAATCAGCCCCAGCATTTT; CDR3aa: CASNRDPLSNQPQHF
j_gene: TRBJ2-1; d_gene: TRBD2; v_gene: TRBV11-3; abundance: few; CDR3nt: TGTGCCAGCAGCTTAGGTATCACTAGCGGGGGGGCCTCATTCAATGAGCAGTTCTTC; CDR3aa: CASSLGITSGGASFNEQFF
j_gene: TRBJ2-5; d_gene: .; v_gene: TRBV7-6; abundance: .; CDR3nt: TGTGCCAGTGAGGGAGAGACCCAGTACTTC; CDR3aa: CASEGETQYF
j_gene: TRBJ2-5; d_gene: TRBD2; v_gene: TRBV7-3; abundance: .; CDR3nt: TGTGCCAGCAGCCCCAGCGGGGGGGCGCTGGAGACCCAGTACTTC; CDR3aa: CASSPSGGALETQYF
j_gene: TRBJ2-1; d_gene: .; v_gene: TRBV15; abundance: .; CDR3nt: TGTGCCACCAGCAGAGGGACAGAGCAGTTCTTC; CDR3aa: CATSRGTEQFF
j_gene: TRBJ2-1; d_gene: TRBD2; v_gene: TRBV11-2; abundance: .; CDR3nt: TGTGCCAGCAGCCAAGGAGGAGGGGAGGGCGATGAGCAGTTCTTC; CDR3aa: CASSQGGGEGDEQFF
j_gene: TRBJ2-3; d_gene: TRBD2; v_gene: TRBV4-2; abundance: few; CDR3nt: TGTGCCAGCAGCCAAGAGGAGTATAGCGGGGGAGGAGATACGCAGTATTTT; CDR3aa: CASSQEEYSGGGDTQYF
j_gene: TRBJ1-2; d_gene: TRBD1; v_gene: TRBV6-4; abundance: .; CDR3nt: TGTGCCAGCAGACCCGGGACAGGGGTTGGCTACACCTTC; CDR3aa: CASRPGTGVGYTF
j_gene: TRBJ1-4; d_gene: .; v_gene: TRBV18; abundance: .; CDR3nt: TGTGCCAGCTCACCGCAGGGATCGGAAAAACTGTTTTTT; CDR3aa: CASSPQGSEKLFF
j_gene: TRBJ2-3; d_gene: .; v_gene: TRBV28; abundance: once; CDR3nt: TGTGCCAGCAGTCCCCGGGGTAGAGGTACAGATACGCAGTATTTT; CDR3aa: CASSPRGRGTDTQYF
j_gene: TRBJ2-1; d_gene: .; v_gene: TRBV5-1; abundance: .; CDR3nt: TGCGCCAGCAGCTTCCCACAGATCTACAATGAGCAGTTCTTC; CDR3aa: CASSFPQIYNEQFF
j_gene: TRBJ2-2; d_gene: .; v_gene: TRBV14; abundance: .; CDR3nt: TGTGCCAGCAGGCCCACAGGGTCCGGGGAGCTGTTTTTT; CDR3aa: CASRPTGSGELFF
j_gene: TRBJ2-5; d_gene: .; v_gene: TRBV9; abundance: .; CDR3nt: TGTGCCAGCAGCAGTGAACTGGGCTATTCAAAAGAGACCCAGTACTTC; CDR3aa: CASSSELGYSKETQYF
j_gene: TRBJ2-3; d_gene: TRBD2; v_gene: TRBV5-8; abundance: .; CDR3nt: TGTGCCAGCAGCGCGGGCGGGGGGCCGAGCACAGATACGCAGTATTTT; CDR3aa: CASSAGGGPSTDTQYF
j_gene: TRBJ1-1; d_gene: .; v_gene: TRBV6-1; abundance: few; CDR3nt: TGTGCCAGCAGTGAAGAATCTCACACTGAAGCTTTCTTT; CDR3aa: CASSEESHTEAFF
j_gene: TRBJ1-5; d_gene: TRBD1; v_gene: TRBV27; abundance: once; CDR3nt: TGTGCCAGCAGTATGGACAGGGGTTTAGATCAGCCCCAGCATTTT; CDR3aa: CASSMDRGLDQPQHF
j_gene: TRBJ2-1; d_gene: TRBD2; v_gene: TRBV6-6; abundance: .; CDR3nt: TGTGCCAGCAGTGGGACTAGCGGGGGACCCAATGAGCAGTTCTTC; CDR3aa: CASSGTSGGPNEQFF
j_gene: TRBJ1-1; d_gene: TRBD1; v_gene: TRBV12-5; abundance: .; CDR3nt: TGTGCTAGTGGCACCGGGACAGGGATCGCTGAAGCTTTCTTT; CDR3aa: CASGTGTGIAEAFF
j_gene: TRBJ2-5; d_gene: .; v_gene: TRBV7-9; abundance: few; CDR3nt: TGTGCCAGCAGCGGGACTGCGGGTGGGGAGACCCAGTACTTC; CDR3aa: CASSGTAGGETQYF
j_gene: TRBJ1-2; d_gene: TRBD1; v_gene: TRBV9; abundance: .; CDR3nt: TGTGCCAGCAGCTCCGGGACAGGGATATATGGCTACACCTTC; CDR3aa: CASSSGTGIYGYTF